The clone carrying this T cell receptor beta chain came up many times. Researchers took RNA transcripts and amplified TCR beta CDR3 regions from them. HTBI primers primed a first-round RT-PCR, and a second-round multiplex PCR followed. Each CDR3 protein is one row after TCRdb ran MiXCR on the multiplex PCR reads. Among over a million distinct CDR3 sequences listed, roughly 35% were seen once. The V segment lost 6 bases and the J segment 8 bases; nucleotides outside the gene matches: 10. This CDR3 is 14 amino acids long. In germline, CDR1 is DFQATT, CDR2 SNEGSKA (reference sequence). This specimen belongs to a study of Graves' ophthalmopathy and Graves' hyperthyroidism.

Source material: peripheral blood or thyroid tissue (not recorded which). J is TRBJ1-2 and V is TRBV20-1, with TRBD1 matching 12 bases. This clonotype originated in an adult man with Graves' hyperthyroidism. The CDR3 coding sequence is TGCAGTGCCGGGACAGGGGGCGTAGTGGACGGCTACACCTTC. This codes for CSAGTGGVVDGYTF.